One and the same sample provided the 31 T cell receptor beta chains below, sequenced in a study of T cells in localized non-small cell lung cancer. The table came from immunoSEQ multiplex PCR; TCRdb's copy has only in-frame clones and leaves some out. The sample includes tens of thousands of clones, 80% to 90% of them seen just once. The sample was peripheral blood, taken before any cancer treatment. Receptors were obtained from a male donor at least 60 years old with stage I squamous cell lung carcinoma.

V is TRBV6-6 and J is TRBJ2-3; D unresolved. CDR1 and CDR2 (germline): MNHNY, SVGAGI (reference sequence). CDR3 length: 12 amino acids. V dropped 6 bases and J dropped 1 base, with 5 bases sitting between them. The CDR3 region has the DNA TGTGCCAGCAGCTCTCGCACAGATACGCAGTATTTT. Translating it yields CASSSRTDTQYF.

V is TRBV6-5 and J is TRBJ1-2, with 10 positions matching TRBD1. There are 16 residues in the CDR3. Germline loops: CDR1 MNHEY, CDR2 SVGAGI. Trimming took 2 bases from V and 8 from J; bases not matched to a gene: 11. The CDR3 region is CASSYHTGQGVIGYTF. The CDR3 bases are TGTGCCAGCAGTTACCATACCGGACAGGGGGTGATAGGCTACACCTTC.

The chain couples TRBV7-6 to TRBJ1-1, with D perhaps matching TRBD1 (6 bases). V was trimmed by 3 bases and J by 1 base, leaving 6 bases between them. The CDR3 consists of 13 residues. Germline V gives CDR1 SGHVS, CDR2 FNYEAQ. The CDR3 DNA follows: TGTGCCAGCAGCTTGACAGGGAACACTGAAGCTTTCTTT. This encodes CASSLTGNTEAFF.

This chain links TRBV11-2 with TRBJ2-7; D is ambiguous. CDR3 length: 11 amino acids. V lost 3 bases and J 7 bases, leaving 7 bases between the germline ends. Germline values: CDR1 SGHAT, CDR2 FQNNGV. The CDR3 is CASSFRREQYF. Here the CDR3 DNA reads TGTGCCAGCAGCTTTCGGCGGGAGCAGTACTTC.

The chain links TRBV5-1 to TRBJ1-2; D ambiguous. Germline V gene lookup returns CDR1 SGHRS and CDR2 YFSETQ. Trimming took off 4 bases at V and 6 bases at J, with 7 bases between the two ends. The CDR3 totals 11 residues. CDR3 sequence: CASSKDDGYTF. The CDR3 bases are TGCGCCAGCAGCAAAGATGATGGCTACACCTTC.

The genes are TRBV6-1 and TRBJ2-5; D gene ambiguous. Trimming removed 6 bases at V and 3 bases at J, with 5 bases between. This CDR3 is built from 11 residues. From germline, CDR1 is MNHNS and CDR2 SASEGT. CDR3 protein: CASSVKETQYF. In nucleotides, the CDR3 is TGTGCCAGCAGCGTAAAAGAGACCCAGTACTTC.

This chain connects TRBV7-3 to TRBJ2-1; TRBD2 matches at 10 bases. The CDR3 extends over 13 amino acids. V lost 5 bases to trimming and J lost 9 bases; unmatched junction nucleotides: 4. Germline CDR1 and CDR2: SGHTA and FQGTGA. DNA for the CDR3: TGTGCCAGCAGCCCCGGACTAGCGGCTGAGCAGTTCTTC. Its protein product is CASSPGLAAEQFF.

In this sample, this clone turned up once. The chain links TRBV12-5 to TRBJ1-1; 7 bases are shared with TRBD1. This CDR3 comprises 16 residues. Trimming at V came to 1 base and at J to 1 base, leaving 6 bases not matched to a gene. Germline values: CDR1 LGHNT, CDR2 FRNRAP. The CDR3 coding sequence is TGTGCTAGTGGTTTGGGGGACAGCAGTTCGAACACTGAAGCTTTCTTT. The encoded protein is CASGLGDSSSNTEAFF.

The V call is TRBV18, the J call TRBJ2-2, with D unresolved. The V gene's germline CDR1 is KGHSH and CDR2 LQKENI. Trimming took off 4 bases at V and 3 bases at J, with 3 bases between the two ends. This CDR3 is 12 amino acids long. The CDR3 loop reads CASSRDTGELFF. The CDR3 DNA reads TGTGCCAGCTCACGAGACACCGGGGAGCTGTTTTTT.

This clone was observed a handful of times. The rearrangement links TRBV6-6 to TRBJ1-2; 7 bases are shared with TRBD1. V dropped 6 bases and J dropped 2; count of bases not matched to a gene: 9. The CDR3 is made up of 15 amino acids. Per germline, CDR1 MNHNY and CDR2 SVGAGI (reference sequence). This CDR3 is CASSPQTGTNYGYTF. The CDR3 DNA sequence: TGTGCCAGCAGCCCACAGACAGGGACCAACTATGGCTACACCTTC.

V gene TRBV30 combines with J gene TRBJ1-1, with D possibly being TRBD1 (6 bases). V was cut by 0 bases and J by 1 base, with 9 bases left in between. This CDR3 has 14 amino acids. The germline V gene encodes CDR1 GTSNPN and CDR2 SVGIG (reference sequence). CDR3 sequence reads: CAWSVGGSNTEAFF. The CDR3 DNA reads TGTGCCTGGAGTGTAGGGGGGTCGAACACTGAAGCTTTCTTT. Drawing the rest from reference TRBV30 and TRBJ1-1, the complete variable domain is SQTIHQWPATLVQPVGSPLSLECTVEGTSNPNLYWYRQAAGRGLQLLFYSVGIGQISSEVPQNLSASRPQDRQFILSSKKLLLSDSGFYLCAWSVGGSNTEAFFGQGTRLTVV.

This sequence joins TRBV7-9 and TRBJ1-3, with 9 bases that match TRBD1. The trim removed 2 bases at V and 7 bases at J, leaving 15 bases unmatched. CDR1 and CDR2 from the germline V gene are SEHNR and FQNEAQ (reference sequence). The CDR3 is 18 amino acids. CDR3 region: CASSLTPQGARIRNTIYF. The DNA for the CDR3 is TGTGCCAGCAGCTTAACCCCACAGGGGGCGCGAATAAGGAACACCATATATTTT.

The rearrangement links TRBV27 to TRBJ2-3; TRBD1 agrees at 9 bases. Looked up from germline, CDR1 is MNHEY and CDR2 is SMNVEV (reference sequence). CDR3 length equals 18 residues. The J segment lost 4 bases and the V segment lost 2 bases, leaving 13 bases of the junction unmatched. The chain's CDR3 is CASSLRTPGTGTADTQYF. CDR3 coding DNA: TGTGCCAGCAGTTTACGAACTCCCGGGACAGGGACGGCAGATACGCAGTATTTT.

In nucleotides, the CDR3 is TGTGCCAGCAGCTTAGGACTGGACTACTCCTACGAGCAGTACTTC. Its translation is CASSLGLDYSYEQYF. The chain recombines TRBV5-4 with TRBJ2-7; D is perhaps TRBD2 (6 bases). CDR1 is SGHNT and CDR2 is YYREEE in the germline V gene (reference sequence). This CDR3 has 15 residues. V was pared by 2 bases and J by 0 bases, with 12 bases between.

V gene TRBV5-4 combines with J gene TRBJ1-4, with D uncertain. Trimming pared 5 bases from V and 5 bases from J, leaving 16 bases between. The CDR3 extends over 15 amino acids. Germline CDR1 is SGHNT and CDR2 is YYREEE (reference sequence). The CDR3 loop reads CASSSKQGINEKLFF. The CDR3 nucleotides are TGTGCCAGCAGTTCGAAACAAGGAATCAATGAAAAACTGTTTTTT.

This clone has just one count. The rearrangement uses TRBV15 and TRBJ1-2; D is unclear. Trimming stripped 5 bases from V and 0 bases from J, with 13 bases between. This CDR3 is 15 amino acids long. Germline V gives CDR1 LNHNV, CDR2 YYDKDF (reference sequence). The CDR3 bases are TGTGCCACCAGCGATCGTCGGGGATCTAACTATGGCTACACCTTC. It encodes CATSDRRGSNYGYTF.

This clone was observed once. The chain couples TRBV10-3 to TRBJ2-7, with 9 positions matching TRBD1. CDR3 length: 15 residues. Germline values: CDR1 ENHRY, CDR2 SYGVKD. V was pared by 4 bases and J by 5 bases, with 9 bases of the junction left unmatched. The CDR3 loop reads CAISGNRDRENEQYF. CDR3 in DNA: TGTGCCATCAGTGGTAACCGGGACAGGGAGAACGAGCAGTACTTC.

The chain combines TRBV30 with TRBJ2-5, with 10 bases identical to TRBD1. V gave up 0 bases and J gave up 7 bases; unmatched junction bases: 11. This CDR3 is built from 16 residues. Germline V CDR1 and CDR2: GTSNPN, SVGIG (reference sequence). Here the CDR3 reads CAWSVRQGALQRTQYF. The DNA for the CDR3 is TGTGCCTGGAGTGTTAGACAGGGGGCCCTACAAAGGACCCAGTACTTC.

The rearrangement uses TRBV5-1 and TRBJ1-1; D ambiguous. This CDR3 region has 14 residues. V was clipped by 4 bases and J by 0 bases, with 10 bases between them. Per the germline V gene, CDR1 is SGHRS and CDR2 is YFSETQ. The CDR3, as DNA: TGCGCCAGCAGCCCTGAGAGCATGAACACTGAAGCTTTCTTT. This sequence encodes CASSPESMNTEAFF.

This chain links TRBV27 with TRBJ1-1, with D tentatively TRBD1 (5 bases). Germline assignment: CDR1 MNHEY and CDR2 SMNVEV (reference sequence). This CDR3 is 14 amino acids long. The V end was cut by 3 bases, the J end by 11 bases, with 19 bases between. The CDR3 sequence is CASSLGVRGLKAFF. CDR3 coding DNA: TGTGCCAGCAGTTTGGGAGTTCGGGGGTTGAAGGCTTTCTTT.

This sequence joins TRBV4-1 and TRBJ1-4; 10 bases agree with TRBD1. This CDR3 has 17 residues. Trimming cost V 4 bases and J 7 bases; bases outside gene matches: 12. The germline V gene has CDR1 MGHRA and CDR2 YSYEKL. The CDR3 here is CASSRAPAGTGAEKLFF. DNA of the CDR3: TGCGCCAGCAGCCGCGCCCCAGCGGGGACAGGGGCTGAAAAACTGTTTTTT.

V is TRBV29-1 and J is TRBJ1-1; the D is unclear. Trimming removed 7 bases at V and 0 bases at J, with 15 bases between. There are 14 residues in the CDR3. Germline V CDR1 and CDR2: SQVTM, ANQGSEA. In DNA form, the CDR3 reads TGCAGCGCCCGACTTTATAGGTTGAACACTGAAGCTTTCTTT. Translating gives CSARLYRLNTEAFF. Full variable domain (rest looked up from reference TRBV29-1 and TRBJ1-1): SAVISQKPSRDICQRGTSLTIQCQVDSQVTMMFWYRQQPGQSLTLIATANQGSEATYESGFVIDKFPISRPNLTFSTLTVSNMSPEDSSIYLCSARLYRLNTEAFFGQGTRLTVV.

The rearrangement uses TRBV7-8 and TRBJ2-2, with TRBD1 as a possible D gene (7 bases). The ends were cut back, 5 bases at V and 0 bases at J, with 10 bases in the middle. The CDR3 is 15 amino acids. Germline V gives CDR1 SGHVS, CDR2 FQNEAQ. The CDR3: CASSAGQPNTGELFF. The CDR3, as DNA: TGTGCCAGCAGCGCGGGACAGCCGAACACCGGGGAGCTGTTTTTT.

In this sample, this clone turned up once. The V and J genes are TRBV18 and TRBJ1-5; D is undetermined. From germline, CDR1 is KGHSH and CDR2 LQKENI. Trimming pared 2 bases from V and 9 bases from J, leaving 11 bases between. This CDR3 has 13 residues. CDR3 coding DNA: TGTGCCAGCTCACCAAAGGGAGAGTCGCCCCAGCATTTT. Residues: CASSPKGESPQHF.

This clone was detected a few times. The genes are TRBV6-1 and TRBJ1-5; the D is unclear. The CDR3 loop spans 14 amino acids. V gave up 9 bases and J gave up 0 bases, with 12 bases separating them. In germline, CDR1 is MNHNS, CDR2 SASEGT. The CDR3 DNA reads as TGTGCCAGTGACCGGAGGATTAGCAATCAGCCCCAGCATTTT. It encodes CASDRRISNQPQHF.

J is TRBJ2-7 and V is TRBV28; D is ambiguous. There are 11 residues in the CDR3. Trimming took 3 bases from V and 4 from J, leaving 4 bases between them. Germline V CDR1 and CDR2: MDHEN, SYDVKM. The CDR3 nucleotides read TGTGCCAGCAGTTTTCTATACGAGCAGTACTTC. Amino acid sequence: CASSFLYEQYF.

The rearrangement links TRBV6-5 to TRBJ1-1; the D is unclear. Germline lookup yields CDR1 MNHEY and CDR2 SVGAGI. CDR3 length: 15 residues. Trimming left V 7 bases short and J 1 base short, with 16 bases between. The DNA for the CDR3 is TGTGCCAGCACCCGCAGGCCAGGCCAGAACACTGAAGCTTTCTTT. The encoded protein is CASTRRPGQNTEAFF.

The chain combines TRBV19 with TRBJ1-1; 8 bases match TRBD1. This CDR3 spans 15 amino acids. The V and J ends lost 3 bases and 1 base, in that order; junction bases with no gene match: 4. Per germline, CDR1 LNHDA and CDR2 SQIVND (reference sequence). The CDR3 is CASSMGQDRNTEAFF. CDR3 DNA sequence: TGTGCCAGTAGTATGGGACAGGACAGGAACACTGAAGCTTTCTTT.

The rearrangement uses TRBV19 and TRBJ1-2; D remains ambiguous. Deletions cut 3 bases from V and 8 bases from J, with 13 bases between. The CDR3 runs to 13 residues. The germline V gene has CDR1 LNHDA and CDR2 SQIVND (reference sequence). The CDR3 DNA is TGTGCCAGTAGTATCCCCGGGGTAGGAGGCTACACCTTC. Protein: CASSIPGVGGYTF.

The rearrangement uses TRBV5-4 and TRBJ2-2; possibly TRBD1 or TRBD2 for D (6 bases each). CDR3 length: 17 residues. The germline V and J ends were trimmed by 4 bases and 0 bases, with 16 bases remaining between them. Looked up from germline, CDR1 is SGHNT and CDR2 is YYREEE (reference sequence). This CDR3 is CASSRGEDSPNTGELFF. The CDR3 DNA reads as TGTGCCAGCAGCCGAGGGGAGGACAGTCCGAACACCGGGGAGCTGTTTTTT.

V is TRBV7-9 and J is TRBJ2-3; D possibly corresponds to TRBD2 (5 bases). The CDR3 length is 15 residues. Trimming cost V 1 base and J 1 base, with 9 bases left between them. Per germline, CDR1 SEHNR and CDR2 FQNEAQ (reference sequence). The DNA for the CDR3 is TGTGCCAGCAGCTTAGTGGCACTAGGCACAGATACGCAGTATTTT. This gives the protein CASSLVALGTDTQYF.